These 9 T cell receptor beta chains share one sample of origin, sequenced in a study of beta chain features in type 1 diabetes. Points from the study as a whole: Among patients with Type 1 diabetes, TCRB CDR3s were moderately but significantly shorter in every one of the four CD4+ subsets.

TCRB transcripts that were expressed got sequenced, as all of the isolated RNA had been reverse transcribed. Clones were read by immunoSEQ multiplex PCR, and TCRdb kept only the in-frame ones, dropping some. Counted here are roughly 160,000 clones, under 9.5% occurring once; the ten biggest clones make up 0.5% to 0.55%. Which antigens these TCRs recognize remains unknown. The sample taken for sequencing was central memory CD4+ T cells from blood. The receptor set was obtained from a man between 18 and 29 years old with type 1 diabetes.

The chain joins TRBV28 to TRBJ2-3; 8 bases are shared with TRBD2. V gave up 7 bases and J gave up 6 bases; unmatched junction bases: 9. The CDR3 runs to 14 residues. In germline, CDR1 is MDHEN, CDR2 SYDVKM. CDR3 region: CASTVGLAGDTQYF. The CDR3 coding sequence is TGTGCCAGCACCGTAGGGCTAGCGGGCGATACGCAGTATTTT.

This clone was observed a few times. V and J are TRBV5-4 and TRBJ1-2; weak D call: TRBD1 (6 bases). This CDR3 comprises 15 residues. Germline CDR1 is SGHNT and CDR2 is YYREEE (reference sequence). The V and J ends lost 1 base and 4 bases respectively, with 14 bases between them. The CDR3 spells CASSLWDQGSYGYTF. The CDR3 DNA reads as TGTGCCAGCAGCTTGTGGGATCAGGGGAGCTATGGCTACACCTTC.

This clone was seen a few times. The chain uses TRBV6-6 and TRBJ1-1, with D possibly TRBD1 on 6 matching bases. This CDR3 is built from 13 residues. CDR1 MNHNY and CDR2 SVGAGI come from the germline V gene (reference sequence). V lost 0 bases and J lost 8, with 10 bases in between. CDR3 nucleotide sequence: TGTGCCAGCAGTTACTCGGGAGGGGGGGAAGCTTTCTTT. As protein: CASSYSGGGEAFF.

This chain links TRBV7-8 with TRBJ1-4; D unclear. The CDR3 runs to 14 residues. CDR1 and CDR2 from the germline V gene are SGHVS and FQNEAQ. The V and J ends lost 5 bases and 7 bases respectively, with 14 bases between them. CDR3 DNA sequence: TGTGCCAGCAGCCCTACCGGACTTGGTGAAAAACTGTTTTTT. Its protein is CASSPTGLGEKLFF.

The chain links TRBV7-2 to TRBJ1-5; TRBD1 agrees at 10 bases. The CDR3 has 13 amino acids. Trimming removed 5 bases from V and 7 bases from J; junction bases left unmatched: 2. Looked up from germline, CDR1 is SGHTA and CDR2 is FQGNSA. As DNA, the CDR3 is TGTGCCAGCAGCCAGGGACAGGGGCAGCCCCAGCATTTT. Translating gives CASSQGQGQPQHF.

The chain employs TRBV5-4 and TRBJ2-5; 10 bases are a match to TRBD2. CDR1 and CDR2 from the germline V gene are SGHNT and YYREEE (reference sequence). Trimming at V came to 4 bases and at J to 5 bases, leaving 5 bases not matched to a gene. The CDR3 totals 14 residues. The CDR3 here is CASSERGGLETQYF. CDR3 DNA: TGTGCCAGCAGCGAGCGGGGGGGCCTGGAGACCCAGTACTTC.

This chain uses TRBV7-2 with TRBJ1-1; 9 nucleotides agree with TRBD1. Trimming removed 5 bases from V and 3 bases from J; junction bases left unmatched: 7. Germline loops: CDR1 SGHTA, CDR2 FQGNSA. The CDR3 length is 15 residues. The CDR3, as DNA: TGTGCCAGCAGCCCCAAGGGACAGGGAGACACTGAAGCTTTCTTT. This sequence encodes CASSPKGQGDTEAFF.

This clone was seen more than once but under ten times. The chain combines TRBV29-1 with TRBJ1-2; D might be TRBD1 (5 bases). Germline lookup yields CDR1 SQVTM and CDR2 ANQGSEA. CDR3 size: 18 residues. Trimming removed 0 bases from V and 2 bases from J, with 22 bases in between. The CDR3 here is CSVEDSWGSTSPNYGYTF. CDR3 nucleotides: TGCAGCGTTGAAGATTCTTGGGGCTCAACCAGCCCCAACTATGGCTACACCTTC.

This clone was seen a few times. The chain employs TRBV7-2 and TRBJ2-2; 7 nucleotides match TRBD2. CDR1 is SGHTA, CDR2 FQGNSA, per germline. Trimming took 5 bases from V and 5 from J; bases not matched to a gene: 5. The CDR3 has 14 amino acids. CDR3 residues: CASSPGLVTGELFF. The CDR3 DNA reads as TGTGCCAGCAGCCCTGGACTAGTTACCGGGGAGCTGTTTTTT. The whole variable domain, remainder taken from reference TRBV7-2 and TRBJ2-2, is GAGVSQSPSNKVTEKGKDVELRCDPISGHTALYWYRQSLGQGLEFLIYFQGNSAPDKSGLPSDRFSAERTGGSVSTLTIQRTQQEDSAVYLCASSPGLVTGELFFGEGSRLTVL.